Listed below are T cell receptor beta chains from one sample, sequenced in a study of shared clonotypes between healthy human individuals. Data came from immunoSEQ multiplex PCR; TCRdb stores just in-frame clones and leaves some out. The table lists about 710,000 clones, over 55% of them singletons. Material: memory CD4+ T cells sorted from blood. The receptor source for this set is a woman in her thirties in good health. Each CDR3 is given with its conserved first and last residue. The D gene is left open where the match is weak. Some rows have no size entry. The others give once, few or many, or a class for an expanded clone.

v_call: TRBV7-9
clone_size: NA
j_call: TRBJ2-3
d_call: NA
cdr3_aa: CASSVLASDTQYF
cdr3_nt: TGTGCCAGCAGCGTCTTAGCGTCGGATACGCAGTATTTT

v_call: TRBV5-1
clone_size: NA
j_call: TRBJ1-2
d_call: NA
cdr3_aa: CASSLRPSTIGYTF
cdr3_nt: TGCGCCAGCAGCTTGAGGCCTTCTACTATTGGCTACACCTTC

v_call: TRBV18
clone_size: many
j_call: TRBJ1-2
d_call: TRBD1
cdr3_aa: CASSIAGQGVWGYTF
cdr3_nt: TGTGCCAGCTCAATCGCGGGACAGGGCGTTTGGGGCTACACCTTC

v_call: TRBV7-8
clone_size: NA
j_call: TRBJ1-2
d_call: TRBD1
cdr3_aa: CASSLDRARGYTF
cdr3_nt: TGTGCCAGCAGCCTCGACAGGGCTCGAGGCTACACCTTC

v_call: TRBV2
clone_size: NA
j_call: TRBJ2-5
d_call: NA
cdr3_aa: CASSTDRIQETQYF
cdr3_nt: TGTGCCAGCAGTACCGACAGGATCCAAGAGACCCAGTACTTC

v_call: TRBV18
clone_size: NA
j_call: TRBJ2-3
d_call: NA
cdr3_aa: CASSESDAQYF
cdr3_nt: TGTGCCAGCTCGGAGAGTGATGCGCAGTATTTT

v_call: TRBV7-2
clone_size: NA
j_call: TRBJ2-4
d_call: TRBD2
cdr3_aa: CASSSGLAGAAKNIQYF
cdr3_nt: TGTGCCAGCAGCTCGGGACTAGCGGGAGCAGCCAAAAACATTCAGTACTTC

v_call: TRBV11-3
clone_size: NA
j_call: TRBJ2-6
d_call: NA
cdr3_aa: CASSSQGTGANVLTF
cdr3_nt: TGTGCCAGCAGTTCTCAGGGGACTGGGGCCAACGTCCTGACTTTC

v_call: TRBV28
clone_size: NA
j_call: TRBJ2-7
d_call: NA
cdr3_aa: CASSLSGTSYEQYF
cdr3_nt: TGTGCCAGCAGTTTAAGTGGAACCTCCTACGAGCAGTACTTC

v_call: TRBV29-1
clone_size: NA
j_call: TRBJ1-1
d_call: NA
cdr3_aa: CSVPFNTEAFF
cdr3_nt: TGCAGCGTACCCTTTAACACTGAAGCTTTCTTT

v_call: TRBV6-6
clone_size: NA
j_call: TRBJ2-7
d_call: NA
cdr3_aa: CASSYSKTGGHEQYF
cdr3_nt: TGTGCCAGCAGTTACTCGAAGACCGGGGGCCACGAGCAGTACTTC

v_call: TRBV5-1
clone_size: NA
j_call: TRBJ2-5
d_call: NA
cdr3_aa: CASSPWTEGETQYF
cdr3_nt: TGCGCCAGCTCCCCGTGGACAGAGGGGGAGACCCAGTACTTC

v_call: TRBV5-1
clone_size: NA
j_call: TRBJ2-1
d_call: NA
cdr3_aa: CASSLVGANEQFF
cdr3_nt: TGCGCCAGCAGCTTGGTGGGGGCAAATGAGCAGTTCTTC

v_call: TRBV2
clone_size: NA
j_call: TRBJ1-5
d_call: NA
cdr3_aa: CASSDFRRSGGGNQPQHF
cdr3_nt: TGTGCCAGCAGTGATTTTCGACGGTCCGGAGGTGGCAATCAGCCCCAGCATTTT

v_call: TRBV14
clone_size: few
j_call: TRBJ2-7
d_call: NA
cdr3_aa: CASSRGVWEQYF
cdr3_nt: TGTGCCAGCAGCCGGGGGGTGTGGGAGCAGTACTTC

v_call: TRBV6-5
clone_size: once
j_call: TRBJ2-7
d_call: TRBD2
cdr3_aa: CASSSARLAGAGEQYF
cdr3_nt: TGTGCCAGCAGTTCCGCTCGACTAGCGGGAGCTGGAGAGCAGTACTTC

v_call: TRBV18
clone_size: NA
j_call: TRBJ1-4
d_call: NA
cdr3_aa: CASSESGENNEKLFF
cdr3_nt: TGTGCCAGCTCAGAGTCAGGGGAAAATAATGAAAAACTGTTTTTT

v_call: TRBV7-3
clone_size: NA
j_call: TRBJ2-5
d_call: NA
cdr3_aa: CASSFQADLETQYF
cdr3_nt: TGTGCCAGCAGCTTCCAAGCGGACCTAGAGACCCAGTACTTC

v_call: TRBV5-1
clone_size: NA
j_call: TRBJ2-5
d_call: TRBD2
cdr3_aa: CASRARTSGSTETQYF
cdr3_nt: TGCGCCAGTAGAGCTAGGACTAGCGGGAGTACGGAGACCCAGTACTTC

v_call: TRBV13
clone_size: NA
j_call: TRBJ2-5
d_call: TRBD2
cdr3_aa: CASSSQTRGLAGGETQYF
cdr3_nt: TGTGCCAGCAGCTCACAAACCCGAGGACTAGCGGGAGGTGAGACCCAGTACTTC

v_call: TRBV12-5
clone_size: NA
j_call: TRBJ2-2
d_call: NA
cdr3_aa: CASGLEGSGELFF
cdr3_nt: TGTGCTAGTGGTTTGGAGGGGTCCGGGGAGCTGTTTTTT

v_call: TRBV5-1
clone_size: NA
j_call: TRBJ2-7
d_call: TRBD1
cdr3_aa: CASSRRRGTGTPEQYF
cdr3_nt: TGCGCCAGCAGCCGTCGGAGAGGGACAGGCACCCCCGAGCAGTACTTC

v_call: TRBV13
clone_size: NA
j_call: TRBJ2-5
d_call: NA
cdr3_aa: CASSLADRHLETQYF
cdr3_nt: TGTGCCAGCAGCTTAGCCGACAGACACCTAGAGACCCAGTACTTC

v_call: TRBV5-4
clone_size: NA
j_call: TRBJ2-7
d_call: TRBD1
cdr3_aa: CASSGGQVGEQYF
cdr3_nt: TGTGCCAGCAGCGGAGGACAGGTTGGCGAGCAGTACTTC

v_call: TRBV18
clone_size: NA
j_call: TRBJ2-5
d_call: TRBD1
cdr3_aa: CASQGQGQETQYF
cdr3_nt: TGTGCCAGCCAGGGACAGGGACAAGAGACCCAGTACTTC

v_call: TRBV23-1
clone_size: NA
j_call: TRBJ2-6
d_call: NA
cdr3_aa: CASSHGSGANVLTF
cdr3_nt: TGCGCCAGCAGTCATGGGTCTGGGGCCAACGTCCTGACTTTC

v_call: TRBV7-9
clone_size: NA
j_call: TRBJ2-1
d_call: NA
cdr3_aa: CASSLAGPEAGSEQFF
cdr3_nt: TGTGCCAGCAGCTTAGCCGGGCCAGAGGCTGGGAGTGAGCAGTTCTTC

v_call: TRBV6-6
clone_size: NA
j_call: TRBJ1-1
d_call: NA
cdr3_aa: CASSSTSQGVNTEAFF
cdr3_nt: TGTGCCAGCAGCTCCACATCACAGGGAGTAAACACTGAAGCTTTCTTT

v_call: TRBV29-1
clone_size: NA
j_call: TRBJ2-1
d_call: NA
cdr3_aa: CSVEFIPAGWDGEQFF
cdr3_nt: TGCAGCGTTGAATTTATTCCAGCTGGGTGGGACGGTGAGCAGTTCTTC

v_call: TRBV9
clone_size: NA
j_call: TRBJ2-2
d_call: TRBD2
cdr3_aa: CASSVGPSGRSTGELFF
cdr3_nt: TGTGCCAGCAGCGTAGGGCCTAGCGGGAGATCCACCGGGGAGCTGTTTTTT

v_call: TRBV5-6
clone_size: once
j_call: TRBJ2-7
d_call: NA
cdr3_aa: CASSLSYASDTPYEQYF
cdr3_nt: TGTGCCAGCAGCTTGTCTTATGCGTCAGATACCCCCTACGAGCAGTACTTC

v_call: TRBV6-5
clone_size: NA
j_call: TRBJ2-5
d_call: TRBD2
cdr3_aa: CASSYFSGRHGETQYF
cdr3_nt: TGTGCCAGCAGTTACTTCAGCGGGAGACATGGAGAGACCCAGTACTTC

v_call: TRBV25-1
clone_size: once
j_call: TRBJ2-7
d_call: NA
cdr3_aa: CASSLLEGPYEQYF
cdr3_nt: TGTGCCAGCAGCTTACTCGAGGGACCATACGAGCAGTACTTC

v_call: TRBV2
clone_size: NA
j_call: TRBJ2-3
d_call: NA
cdr3_aa: CASSAMGSSTDTQYF
cdr3_nt: TGTGCCAGCAGTGCAATGGGAAGCAGCACAGATACGCAGTATTTT

v_call: TRBV2
clone_size: NA
j_call: TRBJ2-1
d_call: TRBD1
cdr3_aa: CASGGTGDNEQFF
cdr3_nt: TGTGCCAGCGGGGGGACAGGGGACAATGAGCAGTTCTTC

v_call: TRBV28
clone_size: NA
j_call: TRBJ1-1
d_call: NA
cdr3_aa: CASSPRRLNTEAFF
cdr3_nt: TGTGCCAGCAGTCCGCGGCGGTTGAACACTGAAGCTTTCTTT

v_call: TRBV28
clone_size: NA
j_call: TRBJ1-2
d_call: NA
cdr3_aa: CASSFGGTSNYGYTF
cdr3_nt: TGTGCCAGCAGTTTCGGCGGGACCTCAAACTATGGCTACACCTTC

v_call: TRBV15
clone_size: NA
j_call: TRBJ2-7
d_call: NA
cdr3_aa: CATSSQSRVDNEQYF
cdr3_nt: TGTGCCACCAGCAGTCAATCTAGGGTAGACAACGAGCAGTACTTC

v_call: TRBV5-1
clone_size: NA
j_call: TRBJ1-5
d_call: TRBD1
cdr3_aa: CASSLEGQLYSNQPQHF
cdr3_nt: TGCGCCAGCAGCTTGGAGGGACAGCTTTATAGCAATCAGCCCCAGCATTTT